The sequence of this TCR beta chain was determined in a study of Graves' ophthalmopathy and Graves' hyperthyroidism. Clinical symptoms, serum thyroxine, TRAb, thyroid ultrasound and orbital computed tomography were relied on for diagnosis. The study amplified TCR beta CDR3 regions using RNA transcripts. The first-round RT-PCR employed HTBI primers together with the Qiagen OneStep RT-PCR kit. A multiplex PCR was then performed as the second round. TCRdb independently ran MiXCR on the multiplex PCR reads; one entry per CDR3 protein. The data contain roughly 700,000 distinct CDR3 sequences, roughly two fifths of them singletons. With 5 bases clipped from V and 6 bases from J, the junction kept 5 bases outside the gene matches. Germline-derived CDR1 and CDR2 are KGHDR and SFDVKD. The CDR3 totals 15 residues.

This TCR came from an adult man with Graves' ophthalmopathy. The chain links TRBV24-1 to TRBJ1-5; TRBD1 matches 11 bases. The sequencing input was peripheral blood. Here the CDR3 DNA reads TGTGCCACCAGTGCCTGGACAGGGGGCGGTCAGCCCCAGCATTTT. It codes for CATSAWTGGGQPQHF.